Each of the 21 T cell receptor beta chains below was sequenced from the same sample in a study of Graves' ophthalmopathy and Graves' hyperthyroidism. RNA transcripts were the template, and TCR beta CDR3 regions were amplified from them. Second-round multiplex PCR came after a first-round RT-PCR that employed HTBI primers. TCRdb re-called the multiplex PCR reads through MiXCR, storing one row per CDR3 protein. The sample lists a few hundred thousand distinct CDR3 sequences, about a sixth occurring once. The source material was peripheral blood. These receptors were obtained from an adult man with Graves' ophthalmopathy.

This clonotype was observed at least ten times. The rearrangement links TRBV7-3 to TRBJ2-2, with D possibly matching TRBD2 (5 bases). Trimming left V 5 bases short and J 0 bases short, with 16 bases between. Germline CDR1 and CDR2: SGHTA and FQGTGA. The CDR3 totals 17 residues. Here the CDR3 reads CASSPLVSAANTGELFF. The CDR3 DNA reads TGTGCCAGCAGCCCCCTAGTTAGCGCCGCGAACACCGGGGAGCTGTTTTTT.

This clonotype was recorded at least ten times. This rearrangement joins TRBV5-1 to TRBJ2-5; possibly TRBD2 for D (5 bases). V was trimmed by 4 bases and J by 1 base, leaving 17 bases between them. Looked up from germline, CDR1 is SGHRS and CDR2 is YFSETQ. This CDR3 spans 16 amino acids. The CDR3 is CASSTNGPEGQETQYF. The CDR3 DNA is TGCGCCAGCAGCACGAATGGACCCGAGGGCCAAGAGACCCAGTACTTC.

This clonotype was recorded at least ten times. A read error may produce the germline difference seen at one junction end. The CDR3 region has the DNA TGTGCCACCAGTAGAGACAGGGCTCCTTTTCGCGAGCAGTACTTC. Its protein is CATSRDRAPFREQYF. This rearrangement joins TRBV15 to TRBJ2-7, with 7 bases fitting TRBD1. This CDR3 comprises 15 residues. The germline V gene has CDR1 LNHNV and CDR2 YYDKDF (reference sequence).

At least ten counts were recorded for this clonotype. The chain combines TRBV2 with TRBJ1-2; 10 bases align to TRBD1. Germline values: CDR1 SNHLY, CDR2 FYNNEI. V dropped 6 bases and J dropped 8; count of bases not matched to a gene: 6. This CDR3 spans 13 amino acids. The CDR3: CASSTGTGEGYTF. CDR3 in DNA: TGTGCCAGCAGCACCGGGACAGGGGAAGGCTACACCTTC.

This clonotype was picked up a small number of times. CDR3 coding DNA: TGTGCCAGCCAAAACATCGGCGGGGGACAAGAGACCCAGTACTTC. Protein product: CASQNIGGGQETQYF. The chain links TRBV6-2 or TRBV6-3 to TRBJ2-5; 7 bases line up with TRBD2. V gave up 8 bases and J gave up 2 bases; unmatched junction bases: 11. This CDR3 spans 15 amino acids. CDR1 MNHEY and CDR2 SVGEGT come from the germline V gene.

This clonotype came up many times. This sequence joins TRBV3-1 and TRBJ1-2; 7 bases are a match to TRBD1. From germline, CDR1 is LGHDT and CDR2 YNNKEL (reference sequence). The CDR3 is 12 residues long. J gave up 7 bases and V 3 bases, and 2 bases lay outside the gene matches. CDR3 bases: TGTGCCAGCAGCCAGGCAGGGGGTGGCTACACCTTC. Translation: CASSQAGGGYTF.

The genes are TRBV6-5 and TRBJ2-2, with D hard to call. The V gene's germline CDR1 is MNHEY and CDR2 SVGAGI. The CDR3 has 14 residues. Trimming left V 7 bases short and J 5 bases short, with 14 bases between. Written as DNA, the CDR3 is TGTGCCAGCAACATACTCGTAGGAACCGGGGAGCTGTTTTTT. It codes for CASNILVGTGELFF.

This clonotype was seen ten or more times. A junction boundary mismatches the germline segment, possibly from a read error. The rearrangement links TRBV6-5 to TRBJ2-7; D possibly uses TRBD1 or TRBD2 (5 bases each). This CDR3 is 14 amino acids long. CDR1 and CDR2 (germline): MNHEY, SVGAGI. The CDR3 sequence: CARSYWGRPSEQYF. CDR3 sequence (DNA): TGTGCCCGCAGTTACTGGGGACGGCCCTCCGAGCAGTACTTC.

This clonotype was recorded at least ten times. The J gene is TRBJ2-7, the V gene TRBV12-3 or TRBV12-4, with 7 bases aligning to TRBD1. V dropped 3 bases and J dropped 5; count of bases not matched to a gene: 10. The CDR3 runs to 15 residues. For the CDR3, the DNA is TGTGCCAGCAGTTTCTTCGGCAGGGGGTTCCACGAGCAGTACTTC. It yields the protein CASSFFGRGFHEQYF.

This chain uses TRBV25-1 with TRBJ2-7; D remains ambiguous. CDR3 size: 11 residues. Per the germline V gene, CDR1 is MGHDK and CDR2 is SYGVNS. V was clipped by 6 bases and J by 3 bases, with 6 bases between them. In nucleotides, the CDR3 is TGTGCCAGCAGAGGATTCTACGAGCAGTACTTC. Translating it yields CASRGFYEQYF.

This clonotype was picked up many times. J is TRBJ2-5 and V is TRBV20-1, with 11 nucleotides matching TRBD2. Germline CDR1 reads DFQATT; CDR2 reads SNEGSKA (reference sequence). The CDR3 runs 15 residues. After removal of 1 base from V and 4 bases from J, the junction contained 5 bases not matched to a gene. The CDR3 DNA reads as TGCAGTGCTAGAGTTGCGCTAGCGGGAGGAGAGACCCAGTACTTC. Translation gives CSARVALAGGETQYF.

A word on this clonotype: One junction end disagrees with the germline gene, perhaps due to a read error. V and J are TRBV6-2 or TRBV6-3 and TRBJ1-5; D is uncertain. CDR3 length: 16 residues. The germline V gene has CDR1 MNHEY and CDR2 SVGEGT. The CDR3 coding sequence is TGTGCCAGCAGTTACTCGACTCACGGGTCATGGCAGCCCCAGCTTTTT. As protein: CASSYSTHGSWQPQLF.

This clonotype was seen ten or more times. This may be a read error, as it is one base from a much larger clone. This chain connects TRBV12-3 or TRBV12-4 to TRBJ1-2; the D is unclear. The CDR3 sequence is 12 residues long. The chain's CDR3 is CGAYPEEYGYTF. In DNA, the CDR3 is TGTGGGGCTTATCCCGAGGAATATGGCTACACCTTC.

This clonotype was counted many times. The chain is built from TRBV10-3 and TRBJ2-7, with TRBD2 identical over 7 bases. Germline V CDR1 and CDR2: ENHRY, SYGVKD. This CDR3 comprises 18 residues. V was clipped by 0 bases and J by 2 bases; unmatched bases: 13. The CDR3 spells CAISESGGMRDPTYEQYF. For the CDR3, the DNA is TGTGCCATCAGTGAGTCGGGGGGGATGAGGGATCCCACCTACGAGCAGTACTTC.

This clonotype has at least ten counts. The genes are TRBV14 and TRBJ2-7; 7 bases line up with TRBD2. The length of the CDR3 is 16 residues. V lost 0 bases to trimming and J lost 6 bases; unmatched junction nucleotides: 11. Germline V gene lookup returns CDR1 SGHDN and CDR2 FVKESK. The DNA of the CDR3 is TGTGCCAGCAGCCAAGAAGGACGCGGGAGTTCTATCGAGCAGTACTTC. This gives the protein CASSQEGRGSSIEQYF.

This clonotype was seen many times. The chain uses TRBV28 and TRBJ1-2; D remains unclear. Germline CDR1 and CDR2: MDHEN and SYDVKM. The CDR3 covers 13 residues. Trimming left V 5 bases short and J 8 bases short, with 15 bases between. As DNA, the CDR3 is TGTGCCAGCAGTCTGCCCCCGGCGGGGGGCTACACCTTC. This translates into CASSLPPAGGYTF.

This clonotype was recorded at least ten times. The rearrangement joins TRBV20-1 to TRBJ1-3; 7 nucleotides agree with TRBD1. Germline assignment: CDR1 DFQATT and CDR2 SNEGSKA (reference sequence). The J segment lost 0 bases and the V segment lost 6 bases, leaving 8 bases of the junction unmatched. This CDR3 is built from 15 residues. The chain's CDR3 is CSASGDSRSGNTIYF. The CDR3 bases are TGCAGTGCGAGCGGGGACAGCCGCTCTGGAAACACCATATATTTT.

The CDR3 loop reads CASSDHSYSNQPQHF. CDR3 DNA: TGTGCCAGCAGCGACCACAGCTATAGCAATCAGCCCCAGCATTTT. The chain uses TRBV6-1 and TRBJ1-5, with no clear D. V was pared by 6 bases and J by 0 bases, with 12 bases between. The CDR3 has 15 amino acids. The germline V gene encodes CDR1 MNHNS and CDR2 SASEGT.

This clonotype showed up many times. The chain carries TRBV27 and TRBJ2-2; D possibly corresponds to TRBD2 (6 bases). CDR3 length: 17 amino acids. Germline V gives CDR1 MNHEY, CDR2 SMNVEV (reference sequence). The germline V and J ends were trimmed by 0 bases and 5 bases, with 16 bases remaining between them. The DNA of the CDR3 is TGTGCCAGCAGTTTATCTTGGCGGGGACTCTTTACCGGGGAGCTGTTTTTT. Protein sequence: CASSLSWRGLFTGELFF.

This clonotype was found many times. This chain links TRBV4-1 with TRBJ2-2, with D tentatively TRBD1 or TRBD2 (5 bases each). Germline V gene data show CDR1 as MGHRA and CDR2 as YSYEKL. This CDR3 comprises 16 residues. Trimming left V 0 bases short and J 0 bases short, with 8 bases between. CDR3 loop: CASSQDGAPNTGELFF. The CDR3 DNA sequence: TGCGCCAGCAGCCAAGACGGGGCCCCGAACACCGGGGAGCTGTTTTTT.

This clonotype was seen at least ten times. The V and J genes are TRBV16 and TRBJ1-3, with D tentatively TRBD1 (6 bases). CDR1 and CDR2 from the germline V gene are KGHSY and FQNENV. The V gene lost 4 bases and the J gene lost 0 bases, with 13 bases spanning the gap. CDR3 size: 16 residues. The CDR3, as DNA: TGTGCCAGCAGCCCGGGGACATATAGCTCTGGAAACACCATATATTTT. Encoded protein: CASSPGTYSSGNTIYF.